This is a list of T cell receptor beta chains from one sample in a study of blood T cell repertoires in COVID-19. Clones were sequenced by immunoSEQ multiplex PCR, and TCRdb holds only the in-frame ones, with some missing. The sample lists over 400,000 clones, 75% to 90% occurring once. Sequenced: peripheral blood. The receptor set was obtained from a human donor in a cohort sampled during active COVID-19. The CDR3 runs from the conserved cysteine through the conserved F or W. The D gene is left open where the match is weak. For some rows the clone size is stated as once, few or many, or as a class when expanded; others skip it.

D,size,V,J,DNA,CDR3
TRBD2,once,TRBV30,TRBJ2-5,TGTGCCTGGGGTCAGGGGTTGAGCGGGAGGGCCCGGGAGACCCAGTACTTC,CAWGQGLSGRARETQYF
TRBD1,.,TRBV9,TRBJ2-1,TGTGCCAGCAGCGTAAGTACAGGGGACAGGGGCGACAATGAGCAGTTCTTC,CASSVSTGDRGDNEQFF
.,few,TRBV19,TRBJ1-5,TGTGCCAGTAGTGCGGGACGGAATAGCAATCAGCCCCAGCATTTT,CASSAGRNSNQPQHF
.,.,TRBV30,TRBJ2-1,TGTGCCTGGAGCCCCACAGGTAGGGAGCAGTTCTTC,CAWSPTGREQFF
.,.,TRBV19,TRBJ1-1,TGTGCCAGTACTACCCCGTCGAGGGGGATCGCTGAAGCTTTCTTT,CASTTPSRGIAEAFF
TRBD2,.,TRBV7-3,TRBJ2-5,TGTGCCAGCAGCTTACGGCCACTAGCGGGGGACCAAGAGACCCAGTACTTC,CASSLRPLAGDQETQYF
TRBD2,.,TRBV24-1,TRBJ2-1,TGTGCCACCCAAACCGGGACTAGCGGCCCCGAGCAGTTCTTC,CATQTGTSGPEQFF
TRBD1,once,TRBV7-8,TRBJ2-7,TGTGCCAGCATCCTTTTGGGCAGGGGGCCCTACGAGCAGTACTTC,CASILLGRGPYEQYF
TRBD2,.,TRBV19,TRBJ2-3,TGTGCCAGTAGCCACGGACTAGCGGGAGGGCGGACAGATACGCAGTATTTT,CASSHGLAGGRTDTQYF
TRBD1,.,TRBV28,TRBJ2-2,TGTGCCAGCAGTCCACAGGGGGCCGACACCGGGGAGCTGTTTTTT,CASSPQGADTGELFF
TRBD2,.,TRBV5-1,TRBJ2-7,TGCGCCAGCAGCTTGGTGGGGGGGACCTACGAGCAGTACTTC,CASSLVGGTYEQYF
TRBD2,.,TRBV19,TRBJ2-2,TGTGCCAGTAGTATCGCGTCTAGCGGGGTGAACACCGGGGAGCTGTTTTTT,CASSIASSGVNTGELFF
TRBD1,few,TRBV2,TRBJ1-6,TGTGCCAGCACGGGACAGTATAATTCACCCCTCCACTTT,CASTGQYNSPLHF
.,.,TRBV27,TRBJ1-3,TGTGCCAGCAGTTTAAGTGTACACCACTCTGGAAACACCATATATTTT,CASSLSVHHSGNTIYF
.,.,TRBV27,TRBJ1-1,TGTGCCAGCAGTTTCGCCAGTTTGAACACTGAAGCTTTCTTT,CASSFASLNTEAFF
.,once,TRBV29-1,TRBJ2-2,TGCAGCGCCGGACAGTGGAACACCGGGGAGCTGTTTTTT,CSAGQWNTGELFF
.,.,TRBV29-1,TRBJ2-1,TGCAGCGTTTTCGGGACTGCGGGGAATGAGCAGTTCTTC,CSVFGTAGNEQFF
.,.,TRBV11-2,TRBJ1-1,TGTGCCAGCAGCTCGGACAATTGGGGCACTGAAGCTTTCTTT,CASSSDNWGTEAFF
.,.,TRBV7-8,TRBJ2-2,TGTGCCAGCAGCTTAGAGATGTTTTCTACCCGGGAGCTGTTTTTT,CASSLEMFSTRELFF
TRBD2,.,TRBV4-1,TRBJ2-3,TGCGCCAGCAGCCGAGGACTAGCGGGAGGGCCGGCAGATACGCAGTATTTT,CASSRGLAGGPADTQYF
.,.,TRBV19,TRBJ2-1,TGTGCCAGTAGTATGAACTTCTACAATGAGCAGTTCTTC,CASSMNFYNEQFF
TRBD1,.,TRBV12-3/TRBV12-4,TRBJ2-7,TGTGCCAGCAGGAGGACAGGGGGCTACGAGCAGTACTTC,CASRRTGGYEQYF
TRBD1,.,TRBV19,TRBJ1-4,TGTGCCAGTAGTCTCATAAAGGGACAGGGATCCCCAAAACTGTTTTTT,CASSLIKGQGSPKLFF
.,once,TRBV5-6,TRBJ1-3,TGTGCCAGCAGCCTTGACTACTCTGGAAACACCATATATTTT,CASSLDYSGNTIYF
.,few,TRBV28,TRBJ1-2,TGTGCCAGCAGTTTAGCCAGGGTTTGGTATGGCTACACCTTC,CASSLARVWYGYTF
TRBD2,.,TRBV18,TRBJ2-7,TGTGCCAGCTCACCATCGGGACTAGCGGACCCCCGAGAGTACTTC,CASSPSGLADPREYF
TRBD1,few,TRBV27,TRBJ1-2,TGTGCCAGCAGTTCTCTGGACAGGGTCGGAGGCTACACCTTC,CASSSLDRVGGYTF
.,.,TRBV27,TRBJ1-5,TGTGCCAGCAGTTGCCCGGACTGGTGGGCCAATCAGCCCCAGCATTTT,CASSCPDWWANQPQHF
TRBD1,.,TRBV5-4,TRBJ2-5,TGTGCCAGCAGCTTGGCCAGGACAGGGTCACAGACCCAGTACTTC,CASSLARTGSQTQYF
.,.,TRBV19,TRBJ1-2,TGTGCCACAATGCGAGGACAGCTTAACTATGGCTACACCTTC,CATMRGQLNYGYTF
.,.,TRBV24-1,TRBJ2-1,TGTGCCACCAGTGATTTTGGTACAGAATACAATGAGCAGTTCTTC,CATSDFGTEYNEQFF
.,.,TRBV7-6,TRBJ1-3,TGTGCCAGCAGCTCCTATTCTGGAAACACCATATATTTT,CASSSYSGNTIYF
TRBD1,once,TRBV5-1,TRBJ2-1,TGCGCCAGCAGCTTGGGTAGGGACAGGAACAATGAGCAGTTCTTC,CASSLGRDRNNEQFF
TRBD2,.,TRBV6-5,TRBJ2-3,TGTGCCAGCAAGACTAGCGGTTTCAATACGCAGTATTTT,CASKTSGFNTQYF
TRBD2,.,TRBV2,TRBJ2-1,TGTGCCAGCACCTTAGCGGGAAACAATGAGCAGTTCTTC,CASTLAGNNEQFF
.,.,TRBV7-2,TRBJ1-5,TGTGCCAGCAGCTCGACAGGCAATCAGCCCCAGCATTTT,CASSSTGNQPQHF
TRBD1,.,TRBV11-2,TRBJ2-5,TGTGCCAGCAGCGATCCGGGACAGCAATACCAAGAGACCCAGTACTTC,CASSDPGQQYQETQYF
TRBD2,.,TRBV29-1,TRBJ2-1,TGCAGCGCCCGTGGTAGCGGGAGAAATGAGCAGTTCTTC,CSARGSGRNEQFF
.,.,TRBV29-1,TRBJ2-4,TGCATCCCGGCCCCCCACGGGAGCCCAAACATTCAGTACTTC,CIPAPHGSPNIQYF
.,few,TRBV28,TRBJ1-5,TGTGCCAGCATCCCTTCGGGGAGGAGCAATCAGCCCCAGCATTTT,CASIPSGRSNQPQHF
TRBD1,once,TRBV10-3,TRBJ1-6,TGTGCCATCAGGGGGACAGAAAATTCACCCCTCCACTTT,CAIRGTENSPLHF
.,.,TRBV6-4,TRBJ2-2,TGTGCCAGCAGTCGATCCAGAACGAACACCGGGGAGCTGTTTTTT,CASSRSRTNTGELFF
.,.,TRBV7-8,TRBJ1-1,TGTGCCAGCAGCTTAGTTAGGACAGATTTGAACACTGAAGCTTTCTTT,CASSLVRTDLNTEAFF
TRBD2,.,TRBV6-9,TRBJ2-3,TGTGCCAGCAGTTATTCAGGGAGCGGGAGGGCCTGGGATACGCAGTATTTT,CASSYSGSGRAWDTQYF
.,.,TRBV19,TRBJ2-7,TGTGCCAGTAGTAGCGAATACGAGCAGTACTTC,CASSSEYEQYF
TRBD1,.,TRBV19,TRBJ1-5,TGTGCCAGTACCCTTAGGACAGGGATCCGAGCGAAGCCCCAGCATTTT,CASTLRTGIRAKPQHF
TRBD2,.,TRBV15,TRBJ2-4,TGTGCCACCGGGGGAGGGCCTCAAAACATTCAGTACTTC,CATGGGPQNIQYF
.,.,TRBV11-2,TRBJ2-7,TGTGCCAGCAGGTTGGGGGGGGCGAGAGAGCAGTACTTC,CASRLGGAREQYF
.,.,TRBV4-1,TRBJ2-1,TGCGCCAGCAGCCAAGTGGCCGGGATCCAGGTCGATGAGCAGTTCTTC,CASSQVAGIQVDEQFF
.,.,TRBV3-1/TRBV3-2,TRBJ1-2,TGTGCCAGCAGCCAAGGTAGAGGCTACACCTTC,CASSQGRGYTF
TRBD2,.,TRBV7-2,TRBJ2-2,TGTGCCAGCAGCGCTAAGGGACTAGCGGGAGTTTCTAACACCGGGGAGCTGTTTTTT,CASSAKGLAGVSNTGELFF
TRBD2,.,TRBV7-6,TRBJ2-1,TGTGCCAGCAGCTCCGCGGGAGGGTTATACGGTGAGCAGTTCTTC,CASSSAGGLYGEQFF
TRBD2,.,TRBV11-2,TRBJ2-1,TGTGCCAGCAGCGCCAGCCCCCTAGCGGGAGGGTACAATGAGCAGTTCTTC,CASSASPLAGGYNEQFF